This record concerns one T cell receptor (beta chain) sequence. The entry originates in a study of T cell responses to AZD1222 COVID-19 vaccine. Profiling relied on immunoSEQ multiplex PCR, and the TCRdb table lists in-frame clones only, not all of them. The sample contains 95,000 to 150,000 clones, approximately 91% of which appear only once. This receptor was obtained from an adult in good health. The material was peripheral blood, obtained on day 0 of AZD1222 vaccination.

In nucleotides, the CDR3 is TGTGCCAGCTCACCAGAGGTGTTTTCCGAGCAGTACTTC. As protein: CASSPEVFSEQYF. This sequence joins TRBV18 and TRBJ2-7; no clear D. Germline loops: CDR1 KGHSH, CDR2 LQKENI. The V and J ends lost 2 bases and 6 bases respectively, with 11 bases between them. The CDR3 length is 13 residues.